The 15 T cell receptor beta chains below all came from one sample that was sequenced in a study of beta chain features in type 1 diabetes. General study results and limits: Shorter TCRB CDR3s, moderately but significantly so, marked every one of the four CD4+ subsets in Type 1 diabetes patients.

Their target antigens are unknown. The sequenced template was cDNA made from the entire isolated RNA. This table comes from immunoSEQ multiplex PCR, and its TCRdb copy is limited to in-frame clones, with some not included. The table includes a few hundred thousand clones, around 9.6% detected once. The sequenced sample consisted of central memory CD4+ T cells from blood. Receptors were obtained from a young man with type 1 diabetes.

The CDR3 loop reads CASSLVRDTEAFF. CDR3 nucleotide sequence: TGTGCCAGCAGCTTAGTACGGGACACTGAAGCTTTCTTT. The chain couples TRBV11-3 to TRBJ1-1; D is undetermined. CDR3 size: 13 residues. V gave up 1 base and J gave up 3 bases, with 6 bases separating them. The germline V gene has CDR1 SGHNT and CDR2 YENEEA.

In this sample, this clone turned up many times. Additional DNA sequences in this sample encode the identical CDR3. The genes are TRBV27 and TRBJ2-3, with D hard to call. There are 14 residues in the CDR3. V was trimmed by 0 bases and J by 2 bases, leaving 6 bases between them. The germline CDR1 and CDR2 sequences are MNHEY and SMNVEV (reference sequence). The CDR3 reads CASSLSSPTDTQYF. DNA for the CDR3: TGTGCCAGCAGTTTATCTAGTCCCACAGATACGCAGTATTTT.

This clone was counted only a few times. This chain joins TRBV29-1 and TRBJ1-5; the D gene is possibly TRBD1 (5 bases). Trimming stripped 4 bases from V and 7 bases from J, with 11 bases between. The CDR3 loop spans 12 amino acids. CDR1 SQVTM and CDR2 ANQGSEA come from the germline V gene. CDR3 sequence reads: CSVGTLGQPQHF. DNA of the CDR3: TGCAGCGTTGGGACATTAGGGCAGCCCCAGCATTTT.

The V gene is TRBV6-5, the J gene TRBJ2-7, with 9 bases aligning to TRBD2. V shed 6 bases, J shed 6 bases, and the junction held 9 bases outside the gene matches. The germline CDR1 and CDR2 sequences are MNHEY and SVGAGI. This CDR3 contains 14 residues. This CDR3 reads CASSTGTSFSEQYF. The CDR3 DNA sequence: TGTGCCAGCAGCACCGGGACTAGCTTTTCCGAGCAGTACTTC.

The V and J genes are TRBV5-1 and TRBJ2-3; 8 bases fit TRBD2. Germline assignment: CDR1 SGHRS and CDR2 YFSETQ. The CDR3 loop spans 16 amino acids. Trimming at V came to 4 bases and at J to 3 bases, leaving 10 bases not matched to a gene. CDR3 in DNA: TGCGCCAGCAGCACAACCGGGACTAGTTGGACAGATACGCAGTATTTT. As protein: CASSTTGTSWTDTQYF.

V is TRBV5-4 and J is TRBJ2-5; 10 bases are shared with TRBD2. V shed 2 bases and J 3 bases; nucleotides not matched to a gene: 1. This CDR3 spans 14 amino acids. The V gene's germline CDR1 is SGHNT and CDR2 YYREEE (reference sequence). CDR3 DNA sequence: TGTGCCAGCAGCTTACTAGCGGGAAAAGAGACCCAGTACTTC. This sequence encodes CASSLLAGKETQYF.

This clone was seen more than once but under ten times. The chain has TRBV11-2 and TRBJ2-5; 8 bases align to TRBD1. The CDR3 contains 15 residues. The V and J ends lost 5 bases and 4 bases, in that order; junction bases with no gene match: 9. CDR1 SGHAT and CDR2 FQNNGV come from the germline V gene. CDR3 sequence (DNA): TGTGCCAGCAGCCGATCGTCGACAGGGGCAGAGACCCAGTACTTC. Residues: CASSRSSTGAETQYF.

The CDR3 nucleotides read TGTGCCAGCAGCGCCCGAGGGTGGGTTGCGGACTATGGCTACACCTTC. It codes for CASSARGWVADYGYTF. The chain employs TRBV7-9 and TRBJ1-2; D unclear. CDR3 length equals 16 residues. Germline CDR1 SEHNR, CDR2 FQNEAQ (reference sequence). The V and J ends lost 5 bases and 3 bases respectively, with 19 bases between them.

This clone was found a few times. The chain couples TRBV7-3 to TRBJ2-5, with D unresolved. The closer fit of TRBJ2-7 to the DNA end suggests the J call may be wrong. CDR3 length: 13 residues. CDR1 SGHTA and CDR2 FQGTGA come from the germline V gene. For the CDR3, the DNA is TGTGCCAGCAGCTTAACGGACTCCTACGAGCAGTACTTC. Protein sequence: CASSLTDSYEQYF.

The CDR3 sequence: CASSLADGLRETQYF. In DNA, the CDR3 is TGTGCCAGCAGCTTGGCGGACGGTCTTAGGGAGACCCAGTACTTC. J is TRBJ2-5 and V is TRBV5-4; D is undetermined. Trimming left V 0 bases short and J 5 bases short, with 14 bases between. Germline loops: CDR1 SGHNT, CDR2 YYREEE (reference sequence). The CDR3 extends over 15 amino acids.

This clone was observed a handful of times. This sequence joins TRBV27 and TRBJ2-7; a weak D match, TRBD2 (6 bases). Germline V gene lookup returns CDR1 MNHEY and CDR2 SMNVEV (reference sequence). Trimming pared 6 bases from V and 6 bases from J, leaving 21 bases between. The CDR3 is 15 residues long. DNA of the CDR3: TGTGCCAGCAGCCGCAAACCCGGGACTGGAGGCGAGCAGTACTTC. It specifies CASSRKPGTGGEQYF.

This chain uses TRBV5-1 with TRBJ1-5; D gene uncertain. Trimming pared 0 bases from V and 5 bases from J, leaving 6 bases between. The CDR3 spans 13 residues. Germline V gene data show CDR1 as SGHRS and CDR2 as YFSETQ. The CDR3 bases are TGCGCCAGCAGCTTGGGACCGGATCAGCCCCAGCATTTT. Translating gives CASSLGPDQPQHF.

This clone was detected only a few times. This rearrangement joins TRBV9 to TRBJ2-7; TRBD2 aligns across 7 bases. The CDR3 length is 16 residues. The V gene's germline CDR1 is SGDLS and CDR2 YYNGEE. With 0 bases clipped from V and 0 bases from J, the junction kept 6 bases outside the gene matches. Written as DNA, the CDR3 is TGTGCCAGCAGCGTAGGACTAGCACCTAGCTCCTACGAGCAGTACTTC. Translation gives CASSVGLAPSSYEQYF.

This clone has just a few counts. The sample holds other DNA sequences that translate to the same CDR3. CDR3 in amino acids: CASSLGGGSGNTIYF. The CDR3 DNA sequence: TGTGCCAGCAGTTTAGGGGGGGGCTCTGGAAACACCATATATTTT. The chain employs TRBV28 and TRBJ1-3; D is perhaps TRBD1 (5 bases). Germline assignment: CDR1 MDHEN and CDR2 SYDVKM. This CDR3 comprises 15 residues. Trimming cost V 2 bases and J 0 bases, with 8 bases left between them.

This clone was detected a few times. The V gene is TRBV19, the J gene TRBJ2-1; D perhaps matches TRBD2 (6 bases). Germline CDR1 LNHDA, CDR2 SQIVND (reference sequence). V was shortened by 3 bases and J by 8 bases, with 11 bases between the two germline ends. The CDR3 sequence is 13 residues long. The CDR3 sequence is CASSILRDDEQFF. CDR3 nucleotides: TGTGCCAGTAGTATTCTGCGGGATGATGAGCAGTTCTTC.